A selection of T cell receptor beta chains follows, all from one sample in a study of T cells in Graves' hyperthyroidism and ophthalmopathy. TCRdb used MiXCR to reprocess the multiplex PCR reads, holding one entry per CDR3 protein. Here the sample spans a few hundred thousand distinct CDR3 sequences, more than 45% being singletons. Sequenced material: peripheral blood or thyroid tissue (not recorded which). The receptors here all came from an adult woman with Graves' disease, either hyperthyroidism or ophthalmopathy (not recorded which). The CDR3 runs from the conserved cysteine through the conserved F or W. Each record gives: V gene, clone size, CDR3 length, J gene, D gene, CDR3 protein, CDR3 DNA. D genes are given only for firm matches. The listing skips clone size in some rows; elsewhere it reads once, few, many or a size class.

v_call: TRBV5-1
clone_size: .
cdr3_length: 15
j_call: TRBJ2-1
d_call: TRBD2
cdr3_aa: CASRGGLAGRNEQFF
cdr3_nt: TGCGCCAGCAGGGGGGGACTAGCGGGTCGGAATGAGCAGTTCTTC

v_call: TRBV20-1
clone_size: many
cdr3_length: 12
j_call: TRBJ2-7
d_call: TRBD2
cdr3_aa: CSGSRGSYEQYF
cdr3_nt: TGCAGTGGTTCGCGGGGGTCCTACGAGCAGTACTTC

v_call: TRBV19
clone_size: .
cdr3_length: 14
j_call: TRBJ1-3
d_call: .
cdr3_aa: CASSRPSSGNTIYF
cdr3_nt: TGTGCCAGCAGCCGGCCGTCCTCTGGAAACACCATATATTTT

v_call: TRBV10-3
clone_size: .
cdr3_length: 19
j_call: TRBJ2-6
d_call: TRBD2
cdr3_aa: CAISEEGLAGKAGANVLTF
cdr3_nt: TGTGCCATCAGTGAGGAGGGGCTAGCGGGAAAGGCTGGGGCCAACGTCCTGACTTTC

v_call: TRBV7-6
clone_size: .
cdr3_length: 14
j_call: TRBJ1-1
d_call: .
cdr3_aa: CASSDPAGGGEAFF
cdr3_nt: TGTGCCAGCAGCGACCCCGCAGGAGGCGGTGAAGCTTTCTTT

v_call: TRBV28
clone_size: .
cdr3_length: 15
j_call: TRBJ2-7
d_call: TRBD2
cdr3_aa: CASSPLAGGSYEQYF
cdr3_nt: TGTGCCAGCAGTCCCCTGGCGGGGGGATCCTACGAGCAGTACTTC

v_call: TRBV5-5
clone_size: many
cdr3_length: 13
j_call: TRBJ2-7
d_call: TRBD2
cdr3_aa: CASTGTSPNEQYF
cdr3_nt: TGTGCCAGCACCGGGACTAGTCCGAACGAGCAGTACTTC

v_call: TRBV9
clone_size: .
cdr3_length: 14
j_call: TRBJ2-2
d_call: .
cdr3_aa: CASSVGGTSGELFF
cdr3_nt: TGTGCCAGCAGCGTAGGGGGCACGTCCGGGGAGCTGTTTTTT

v_call: TRBV7-8
clone_size: .
cdr3_length: 16
j_call: TRBJ2-6
d_call: .
cdr3_aa: CASSLVRIPGANVLTF
cdr3_nt: TGTGCCAGCAGCTTAGTTCGGATCCCTGGGGCCAACGTCCTGACTTTC

v_call: TRBV28
clone_size: .
cdr3_length: 13
j_call: TRBJ1-1
d_call: .
cdr3_aa: CASNNNFGTEAFF
cdr3_nt: TGTGCCAGCAACAACAACTTTGGCACTGAAGCTTTCTTT

v_call: TRBV7-2
clone_size: .
cdr3_length: 16
j_call: TRBJ1-3
d_call: .
cdr3_aa: CASSFIQGSSGNTIYF
cdr3_nt: TGTGCCAGCAGCTTTATACAGGGAAGCTCTGGAAACACCATATATTTT

v_call: TRBV20-1
clone_size: .
cdr3_length: 14
j_call: TRBJ1-5
d_call: TRBD1
cdr3_aa: CSAGLMGQQETQHF
cdr3_nt: TGCAGTGCTGGACTGATGGGACAGCAAGAGACCCAGCATTTT

v_call: TRBV12-3/TRBV12-4
clone_size: many
cdr3_length: 14
j_call: TRBJ2-7
d_call: .
cdr3_aa: CASSSTPSSYEQYF
cdr3_nt: TGTGCCAGCAGTTCTACTCCGAGCTCCTACGAGCAGTACTTC

v_call: TRBV10-3
clone_size: .
cdr3_length: 13
j_call: TRBJ1-6
d_call: .
cdr3_aa: CAISESGNSPLHF
cdr3_nt: TGTGCCATCAGTGAGTCCGGTAATTCACCCCTCCACTTT

v_call: TRBV28
clone_size: few
cdr3_length: 17
j_call: TRBJ2-7
d_call: .
cdr3_aa: CASSFPSDREGGYEQYF
cdr3_nt: TGTGCCAGCAGTTTCCCCTCGGACAGGGAGGGGGGCTACGAGCAGTACTTC

v_call: TRBV30
clone_size: .
cdr3_length: 14
j_call: TRBJ1-3
d_call: TRBD1
cdr3_aa: CAWTGGLSGNTIYF
cdr3_nt: TGTGCCTGGACAGGGGGACTCTCTGGAAACACCATATATTTT

v_call: TRBV20-1
clone_size: .
cdr3_length: 17
j_call: TRBJ1-6
d_call: .
cdr3_aa: CSAIGPSLGGILLPLHF
cdr3_nt: TGCAGTGCTATTGGGCCAAGTCTAGGTGGTATCCTTCTCCCCCTCCACTTT

v_call: TRBV29-1
clone_size: .
cdr3_length: 11
j_call: TRBJ1-1
d_call: .
cdr3_aa: CSVLLRGLAFF
cdr3_nt: TGCAGCGTCCTATTGAGAGGGTTGGCTTTCTTT

v_call: TRBV6-5
clone_size: .
cdr3_length: 16
j_call: TRBJ1-6
d_call: TRBD1
cdr3_aa: CASSYPAGQGNSPLHF
cdr3_nt: TGTGCTAGCAGTTACCCTGCGGGACAGGGAAATTCACCCCTCCACTTT

v_call: TRBV12-3/TRBV12-4
clone_size: many
cdr3_length: 13
j_call: TRBJ2-7
d_call: .
cdr3_aa: CASGRLGYYEQYF
cdr3_nt: TGTGCCAGCGGTAGACTAGGCTATTACGAGCAGTACTTC

v_call: TRBV28
clone_size: many
cdr3_length: 14
j_call: TRBJ1-3
d_call: .
cdr3_aa: CASSSPGTGNTIYF
cdr3_nt: TGTGCCAGCAGCTCCCCAGGGACTGGAAACACCATATATTTT

v_call: TRBV14
clone_size: many
cdr3_length: 15
j_call: TRBJ1-1
d_call: .
cdr3_aa: CASSGNVGLNTEAFF
cdr3_nt: TGTGCCAGCAGCGGCAACGTAGGGTTGAACACTGAAGCTTTCTTT

v_call: TRBV20-1
clone_size: .
cdr3_length: 16
j_call: TRBJ2-2
d_call: .
cdr3_aa: CSAVTTGGAGTGELFF
cdr3_nt: TGCAGTGCTGTCACCACGGGGGGCGCGGGCACCGGGGAGCTGTTTTTT

v_call: TRBV20-1
clone_size: .
cdr3_length: 13
j_call: TRBJ1-5
d_call: TRBD1
cdr3_aa: CSARGQVREPQHF
cdr3_nt: TGCAGTGCTAGGGGACAGGTACGGGAGCCCCAGCATTTT

v_call: TRBV15
clone_size: many
cdr3_length: 12
j_call: TRBJ2-7
d_call: .
cdr3_aa: CATSLGHYEQYF
cdr3_nt: TGTGCCACCAGTTTGGGGCACTACGAGCAGTACTTC

v_call: TRBV29-1
clone_size: .
cdr3_length: 15
j_call: TRBJ1-4
d_call: TRBD1
cdr3_aa: CSLRTGISTNEKLFF
cdr3_nt: TGCAGCTTACGGACAGGGATCTCAACTAATGAAAAACTGTTTTTT

v_call: TRBV11-1
clone_size: .
cdr3_length: 12
j_call: TRBJ1-4
d_call: .
cdr3_aa: CASSGQNEKLFF
cdr3_nt: TGTGCCAGCAGTGGACAGAATGAAAAACTGTTTTTT

v_call: TRBV10-3
clone_size: .
cdr3_length: 14
j_call: TRBJ1-6
d_call: .
cdr3_aa: CAISESEGNSPLHF
cdr3_nt: TGTGCCATCAGTGAGTCCGAGGGCAATTCACCCCTCCACTTT

v_call: TRBV7-9
clone_size: many
cdr3_length: 17
j_call: TRBJ2-5
d_call: TRBD1
cdr3_aa: CASSPRHGQGYGETQYF
cdr3_nt: TGTGCCAGCAGCCCAAGGCACGGACAGGGGTATGGTGAGACCCAGTACTTC

v_call: TRBV7-9
clone_size: .
cdr3_length: 14
j_call: TRBJ2-2
d_call: .
cdr3_aa: CASSIVGNTGELFF
cdr3_nt: TGTGCCAGTAGTATTGTAGGGAACACCGGGGAGCTGTTTTTT

v_call: TRBV28
clone_size: many
cdr3_length: 16
j_call: TRBJ2-7
d_call: .
cdr3_aa: CASSLWGLYLRREQYF
cdr3_nt: TGTGCCAGCAGTTTGTGGGGACTCTACCTGCGTAGGGAGCAGTACTTC

v_call: TRBV10-3
clone_size: few
cdr3_length: 15
j_call: TRBJ2-5
d_call: .
cdr3_aa: CAISEEGSMEETQYF
cdr3_nt: TGTGCCATCAGTGAGGAGGGGAGCATGGAAGAGACCCAGTACTTC

v_call: TRBV7-9
clone_size: .
cdr3_length: 13
j_call: TRBJ2-5
d_call: TRBD2
cdr3_aa: CASSILAGGTQYF
cdr3_nt: TGTGCCAGCAGCATTCTAGCGGGAGGGACCCAGTACTTC

v_call: TRBV25-1
clone_size: few
cdr3_length: 17
j_call: TRBJ2-1
d_call: .
cdr3_aa: CASSYSELGWAYNEQFF
cdr3_nt: TGTGCCAGCAGTTACTCGGAATTGGGGTGGGCCTACAATGAGCAGTTCTTC

v_call: TRBV7-7
clone_size: .
cdr3_length: 12
j_call: TRBJ1-5
d_call: TRBD1
cdr3_aa: CASQGVSETQHF
cdr3_nt: TGTGCTAGCCAGGGGGTCTCGGAGACCCAGCATTTT

v_call: TRBV19
clone_size: few
cdr3_length: 16
j_call: TRBJ2-6
d_call: .
cdr3_aa: CASSTGMNTGANVLTF
cdr3_nt: TGTGCCAGTAGCACAGGGATGAACACTGGGGCCAACGTCCTGACTTTC

v_call: TRBV29-1
clone_size: once
cdr3_length: 13
j_call: TRBJ1-5
d_call: .
cdr3_aa: CSWGDLGNQPQHF
cdr3_nt: TGCAGCTGGGGGGACCTGGGCAATCAGCCCCAGCATTTT

v_call: TRBV20-1
clone_size: .
cdr3_length: 19
j_call: TRBJ1-6
d_call: .
cdr3_aa: CSARAVSGELSSYNSPLHF
cdr3_nt: TGCAGTGCTAGAGCCGTATCGGGAGAGTTGAGCTCCTATAATTCACCCCTCCACTTT

v_call: TRBV11-2
clone_size: many
cdr3_length: 13
j_call: TRBJ2-2
d_call: .
cdr3_aa: CASSLGTTGELFF
cdr3_nt: TGTGCCAGCAGCTTAGGGACCACCGGGGAGCTGTTTTTT

v_call: TRBV11-2
clone_size: many
cdr3_length: 16
j_call: TRBJ1-4
d_call: .
cdr3_aa: CASSLDLMGEGEKLFF
cdr3_nt: TGTGCCAGCAGCTTAGATCTGATGGGGGAGGGTGAAAAACTGTTTTTT

v_call: TRBV5-1
clone_size: .
cdr3_length: 16
j_call: TRBJ1-1
d_call: .
cdr3_aa: CASASPGGRGRTEAFF
cdr3_nt: TGCGCCAGCGCATCCCCGGGCGGCAGGGGAAGGACTGAAGCTTTCTTT

v_call: TRBV3-1
clone_size: .
cdr3_length: 13
j_call: TRBJ1-2
d_call: TRBD1
cdr3_aa: CASSPDRGFGYTF
cdr3_nt: TGTGCCAGCAGCCCGGACAGGGGATTTGGCTACACCTTC

v_call: TRBV19
clone_size: .
cdr3_length: 14
j_call: TRBJ2-7
d_call: TRBD1
cdr3_aa: CASSTGTGSDEQYF
cdr3_nt: TGTGCCAGTAGTACCGGGACAGGGAGCGACGAGCAGTACTTC

v_call: TRBV7-9
clone_size: many
cdr3_length: 16
j_call: TRBJ1-1
d_call: TRBD1
cdr3_aa: CASSSPSGQVNTEAFF
cdr3_nt: TGTGCCAGCAGCTCCCCCTCGGGACAGGTAAACACTGAAGCTTTCTTT

v_call: TRBV5-1
clone_size: .
cdr3_length: 16
j_call: TRBJ1-1
d_call: .
cdr3_aa: CASSGGASGTFTEAFF
cdr3_nt: TGCGCCAGCAGCGGGGGCGCTAGCGGGACGTTCACCGAAGCTTTCTTT

v_call: TRBV10-3
clone_size: once
cdr3_length: 15
j_call: TRBJ1-1
d_call: .
cdr3_aa: CASSYSSSRNTEAFF
cdr3_nt: TGTGCCAGCAGTTACTCCTCCAGCAGGAACACTGAAGCTTTCTTT

v_call: TRBV7-2
clone_size: many
cdr3_length: 15
j_call: TRBJ2-7
d_call: .
cdr3_aa: CASSLVPGVFSEQYF
cdr3_nt: TGTGCCAGCAGCTTAGTTCCGGGAGTATTTTCCGAGCAGTACTTC

v_call: TRBV7-9
clone_size: many
cdr3_length: 15
j_call: TRBJ2-2
d_call: .
cdr3_aa: CASSPWTENTGELFF
cdr3_nt: TGTGCCAGCAGCCCCTGGACAGAGAACACCGGGGAGCTGTTTTTT

v_call: TRBV15
clone_size: .
cdr3_length: 18
j_call: TRBJ1-1
d_call: .
cdr3_aa: CATSTRAPPRSMNTEAFF
cdr3_nt: TGTGCCACCAGCACCAGGGCCCCCCCACGGAGCATGAACACTGAAGCTTTCTTT